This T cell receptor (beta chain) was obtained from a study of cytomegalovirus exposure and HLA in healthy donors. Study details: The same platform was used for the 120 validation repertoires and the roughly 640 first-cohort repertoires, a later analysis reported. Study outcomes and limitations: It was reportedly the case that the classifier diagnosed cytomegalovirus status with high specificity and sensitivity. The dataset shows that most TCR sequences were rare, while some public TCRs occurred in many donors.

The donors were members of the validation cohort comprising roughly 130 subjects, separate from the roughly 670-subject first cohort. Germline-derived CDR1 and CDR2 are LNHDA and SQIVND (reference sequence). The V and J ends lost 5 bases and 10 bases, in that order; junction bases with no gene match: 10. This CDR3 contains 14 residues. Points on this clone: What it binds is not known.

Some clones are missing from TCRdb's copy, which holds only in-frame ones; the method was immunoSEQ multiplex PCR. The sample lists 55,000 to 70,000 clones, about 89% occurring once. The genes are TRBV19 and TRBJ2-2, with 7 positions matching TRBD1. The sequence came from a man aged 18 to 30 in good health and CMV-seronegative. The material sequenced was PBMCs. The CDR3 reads CASSDGQVGKELFF. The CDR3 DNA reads TGTGCCAGTAGTGACGGACAGGTCGGGAAGGAGCTGTTTTTT. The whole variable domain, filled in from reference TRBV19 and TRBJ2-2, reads DGGITQSPKYLFRKEGQNVTLSCEQNLNHDAMYWYRQDPGQGLRLIYYSQIVNDFQKGDIAEGYSVSREKKESFPLTVTSAQKNPTAFYLCASSDGQVGKELFFGEGSRLTVL.